Reported below is one T cell receptor (beta chain). The table lists this clone with a few counts. This clone's antigen is unknown. Base-call qualities are not available, and no considerably larger clone is one nucleotide away. TCR CDR3 regions were amplified from genomic DNA by multiplex PCR using the deep immunoSEQ assay. For each cell subset, the extracted genomic DNA was distributed evenly across all wells of several immunoSEQ 96-well plates, and each plate served as one replicate. For unsorted PBMC, around 300 ng genomic DNA, equal to roughly 33,000 T cell genomes, was loaded into each replicate PCR. Genomic DNA from unsorted PBMC was sequenced over ten immunoSEQ deep assay plates. The purified libraries were quantified using a Qubit 3.0 fluorometer, sized with a Bioanalyzer 2100, and then quantified again using the KAPA Library Quantification kit. Every immunoSEQ 96-well plate was sequenced on a dedicated single-read 150-cycle Illumina NextSeq 550 flow cell. Per the original workflow: The immunoSEQ output contained only junctional sequences without quality scores, so filtering could not match that applied to full-length reads. To assign V/J genes and CDR3, sequences were annotated using PyIR, a Python wrapper for IgBLAST v1.9, with IMGT germline references. Reads were removed for weak V/J assignments (E-value above 1e-6), missing CDR3, stop codons, out-of-frame junctions, or ambiguous translated residues. V3J clonotypes were defined as sequences sharing an identical inferred V gene, J gene, and CDR3 amino acid sequence. Percentage overlap between repertoires was computed as shared unique clonotypes divided by the size of the smaller repertoire. Richness of each repertoire was evaluated using RTK rarefaction, the Chao1 estimator, and Recon v2.1 estimates of unobserved clonotypes. As stored in TCRdb, this immuneACCESS dataset retains in-frame rearrangements with V and J assigned. A fraction of the clones does not appear; measured against another copy, unresolved V genes explain less than half of the discrepancy, and the remainder lacks a known reason. The V and J calls and clone size were taken over from that table, and D and trimming were inferred from the DNA. The sample includes about 480,000 clones, with roughly 79% observed a single time. The ten top clones hold around 13% of the sample.

The germline V gene specifies MGHRA as CDR1 and YSYEKL as CDR2. For this chain, trimming is 0 bases at the V end and 9 bases at the J end, and the number of junction bases without a gene match is 3. From the cysteine up to the phenylalanine, the CDR3 has a length of 14 residues. The only DNA kept is the CDR3, 42 bases in frame from the first base. Donors were healthy HIV-negative adults with no recently reported acute infections or vaccinations. Every donor was a Caucasian adult living in Nashville, Tennessee, USA. For unsorted samples, 80 million to 100 million PBMCs were counted, and genomic DNA was extracted using the QIAamp DNA Blood Mini kit. Blood was collected by leukapheresis, and PBMCs were isolated by Ficoll-Histopaque density gradient centrifugation and then cryopreserved in liquid nitrogen vapor phase. The source of the sample is a study of shared clonotypes between healthy human individuals (dated by TCRdb to about 2020). Notes on the research overall: The cohort comprised a couple of women and a few men aged 18 to 49 years. To increase sequencing depth and limit assay-specific biases, TCR repertoire library preparation and sequencing were carried out by different laboratories using diverse techniques. Each donor's leukapheresis produced roughly between roughly 0.94 and 9.5 billion PBMCs. Blood TCR repertoires of a handful of healthy adults were deeply sequenced to estimate repertoire size and the extent of clonotype sharing between individuals.

Study-wide findings and limitations: Pairwise subsampling led to the expectation that sequencing depth would affect the degree of clonotype sharing among donors. Sampling was restricted to blood, and TCR repertoires in tissue are likely to differ from TCR repertoires in blood. Because the study included a small number of donors, the genetic and exposure-history diversity represented was limited.

Input material: PBMCs. This receptor was taken from a middle-aged woman in good health. Some clones in this sample may be carry-over from other donors' samples. Recombination linked TRBV4-1 to TRBJ1-5; a stretch of 9 junction bases matches TRBD1. The DNA reads as follows: TGCGCCAGCAGCCAAGAAGGGGACAGGGTGCCCCAGCATTTT. It translates as CASSQEGDRVPQHF.